This T cell receptor (beta chain) appears in the sequencing data of a study of CD8+CD57+ T cells in acquired aplastic anemia (dated by TCRdb to 2017 to 2018). Regarding the research as a whole: DNA extracted from sorted CD4+ and CD8+ cells had a mean of roughly 3.4 ug, with a range of roughly 0.19 to 27.4 ug. An average of approximately 10 million reads for CD4+ cells and 11.0 million reads for CD8+ cells was obtained from healthy donor samples. Beyond this particular receptor, the publication reports: Twenty-nine CD8+ CDR3 sequences were found in both patients and controls but appeared to be highly expressed in patients and within the immunodominant clones of the patients. Patients and healthy controls showed no significant difference in CD8+ Simpson's diversity (P=0.060).

In its sample, this clonotype was seen a few times. Its antigen target is currently unknown. Base-call qualities are not available, and no considerably larger clone is one nucleotide away. The study deep-sequenced TCR repertoires of sorted CD4+ and CD8+ blood T cells from severe aplastic anemia patients and healthy subjects. Ficoll-Paque density gradient centrifugation was used to isolate peripheral blood mononuclear cells. Before DNA extraction, CD4+ and CD8+ T cells were sorted by FACS or by magnetic beads. Genomic DNA served as template for TCR beta VDJ combination and CDR3 sequence profiling. An Illumina HiSeq 2000 was the platform used for TCR repertoire sequencing. Per the original workflow: TRBV/TRBJ rearrangement plots, CDR3 size and DJ length profiles, and Simpson's diversity index were used to assess repertoires. The most abundant DNA sequence in the deep sequencing data was defined as the immunodominant clone. CDR3 amino acid sequences were screened for sharing across subjects and were compared with published repertoires and the VDJdb database. TCRdb applied fastp at Q25 and MiXCR to the public reads, then kept only in-frame beta chains. All rows with the same CDR3 protein become a single entry with the most common DNA and genes. None of the V and J calls come from the authors' own analysis; TCRdb made them. This sample lists roughly 420,000 distinct CDR3 sequences; 60% to 80% were detected once. The leading ten clones occupy approximately 3.8% of the sample.

The CDR3 goes from the cysteine to the phenylalanine over 15 residues. CDR3 DNA is the only sequence kept; it has 45 bases, read in frame from the first base. In the germline V gene (reference sequence), CDR1 corresponds to LNHNV and CDR2 to YYDKDF. Trimming takes 0 bases from V and 0 bases from J, and the germline ends sit 8 bases apart. The V and J segments used are TRBV15 and TRBJ1-2, with the identity of the D gene unclear. Sequencing was carried out using sorted CD4+, CD8+, or CD8+CD57+ T cells (not recorded which) from PBMCs. The clonotype was recovered from a human donor in good health, serving as a control. The CDR3 region has the sequence CATSRERESNYGYTF. The DNA reads as follows: TGTGCCACCAGCAGAGAACGAGAATCTAACTATGGCTACACCTTC.